The 30 T cell receptor beta chains below were found in one sample sequenced in a study of cytomegalovirus exposure and HLA in healthy donors. The method was immunoSEQ multiplex PCR; TCRdb's version includes in-frame clones alone and lacks a portion of them. The sample holds around 66,000 clones; approximately 96% are singletons and the top ten take around 1.6%. The sequenced sample consisted of PBMCs. All receptors come from a young woman in good health and CMV-seropositive.

This chain uses TRBV19 with TRBJ2-5, with 7 bases that match TRBD1. Germline V gene data show CDR1 as LNHDA and CDR2 as SQIVND (reference sequence). J gave up 4 bases and V 4 bases, and 3 bases lay outside the gene matches. This CDR3 has 13 amino acids. The CDR3 sequence is CASSTPGGETQYF. The CDR3 region has the DNA TGTGCCAGTAGTACCCCAGGGGGAGAGACCCAGTACTTC.

Details on this clone: Different DNA sequences within this sample yield the same CDR3. This sequence joins TRBV7-9 and TRBJ2-1; D might be TRBD2 (6 bases). V was shortened by 4 bases and J by 4 bases, with 8 bases between the two germline ends. CDR1 SEHNR and CDR2 FQNEAQ come from the germline V gene (reference sequence). The CDR3 runs 13 residues. CDR3 sequence reads: CASSSGTYNEQFF. DNA for the CDR3: TGTGCCAGCAGCTCCGGGACTTACAATGAGCAGTTCTTC.

The V and J genes are TRBV10-2 and TRBJ2-7, with 7 bases identical to TRBD1. Looked up from germline, CDR1 is WSHSY and CDR2 is SAAADI. The CDR3 totals 15 residues. V shed 6 bases, J shed 0 bases, and the junction held 8 bases outside the gene matches. The CDR3 is CASRGQSYTSYEQYF. CDR3 in DNA: TGCGCCAGCAGGGGACAGAGCTACACCTCCTACGAGCAGTACTTC.

V usage is TRBV28 and J usage is TRBJ2-7; D might be TRBD1 (6 bases). The V gene lost 5 bases and the J gene lost 5 bases, with 13 bases spanning the gap. The CDR3 length is 13 residues. Germline V CDR1 and CDR2: MDHEN, SYDVKM. Written as DNA, the CDR3 is TGTGCCAGCAGTCCACAGGGTTCCCACGAGCAGTACTTC. Its protein is CASSPQGSHEQYF.

V is TRBV27 and J is TRBJ2-5; 15 bases match TRBD2. V gave up 5 bases and J gave up 5 bases; unmatched junction bases: 6. The CDR3 has 16 amino acids. Germline assignment: CDR1 MNHEY and CDR2 SMNVEV (reference sequence). CDR3 region: CASSPGLAGGGETQYF. CDR3 nucleotides: TGTGCCAGCAGTCCGGGACTAGCGGGGGGTGGGGAGACCCAGTACTTC.

The chain carries TRBV18 and TRBJ2-5; unclear D gene. There are 13 residues in the CDR3. V shed 4 bases and J shed 2 bases, with 8 bases lying between them. Germline V gene data show CDR1 as KGHSH and CDR2 as LQKENI. The CDR3 here is CASSQDIQETQYF. CDR3 nucleotides: TGTGCCAGCTCACAAGACATACAAGAGACCCAGTACTTC.

This chain joins TRBV7-8 and TRBJ2-5; 13 bases match TRBD2. Germline V gene sequence: CDR1 SGHVS, CDR2 FQNEAQ. This CDR3 region has 19 residues. V lost 5 bases, J lost 5 bases, and 17 bases stayed unmatched. Written as DNA, the CDR3 is TGTGCCAGCAGCCCCCCCAGAGGACTAGCGGGAGAATTAGGGGAGACCCAGTACTTC. Translation: CASSPPRGLAGELGETQYF.

The count of this clone is one. The V call is TRBV9, the J call TRBJ1-1; D is uncertain. CDR3 size: 11 residues. V shed 3 bases and J shed 10 bases, with 10 bases lying between them. Germline lookup yields CDR1 SGDLS and CDR2 YYNGEE. CDR3 loop: CASSGREGAFF. The CDR3 DNA reads TGTGCCAGCAGCGGAAGAGAGGGAGCTTTCTTT.

The chain links TRBV7-9 to TRBJ2-5, with 9 nucleotides matching TRBD2. With V trimmed by 6 bases and J by 1 base, 6 bases remained unmatched. There are 15 residues in the CDR3. In germline, CDR1 is SEHNR, CDR2 FQNEAQ (reference sequence). DNA of the CDR3: TGTGCCAGCAGACCACTAGCGGGTATCCAAGAGACCCAGTACTTC. Encoded protein: CASRPLAGIQETQYF.

This sequence joins TRBV5-5 and TRBJ1-4; weak D call: TRBD1 (6 bases). V dropped 1 base and J dropped 3 bases, with 10 bases sitting between them. The CDR3 spans 15 residues. The germline V gene has CDR1 SGHKS and CDR2 YYEKEE (reference sequence). The CDR3 DNA sequence: TGTGCCAGCAGCTTGATAGGGGGACCTAATGAAAAACTGTTTTTT. Its protein is CASSLIGGPNEKLFF. Full variable domain (outside the CDR3, taken from reference TRBV5-5 and TRBJ1-4): DAGVTQSPTHLIKTRGQQVTLRCSPISGHKSVSWYQQVLGQGPQFIFQYYEKEERGRGNFPDRFSARQFPNYSSELNVNALLLGDSALYLCASSLIGGPNEKLFFGSGTQLSVL.

This chain joins TRBV30 and TRBJ2-3; unclear D gene. Germline CDR1 GTSNPN, CDR2 SVGIG (reference sequence). The CDR3 has 15 amino acids. V lost 0 bases and J 5 bases, leaving 15 bases between the germline ends. CDR3 nucleotide sequence: TGTGCCTGGAGTGTTCTTCCTGGAGTGGGAGATACGCAGTATTTT. Protein product: CAWSVLPGVGDTQYF.

The J gene is TRBJ1-2, the V gene TRBV11-1; 7 positions match TRBD1. CDR3 size: 14 residues. CDR1 SGHAT and CDR2 FQDESV come from the germline V gene (reference sequence). The junction had 6 bases not matched to a gene; V was cut back by 1 base and J by 7 bases. The CDR3 is CASSLGDRAIGYTF. As DNA, the CDR3 is TGTGCCAGCAGCTTAGGAGACAGGGCGATTGGCTACACCTTC.

The genes are TRBV9 and TRBJ1-2; maybe TRBD1 (5 bases). Deletions cut 0 bases from V and 3 bases from J, with 12 bases between. The CDR3 extends over 15 amino acids. Per germline, CDR1 SGDLS and CDR2 YYNGEE. The CDR3 nucleotides are TGTGCCAGCAGCGTAGGCGACCAGGGATACTATGGCTACACCTTC. This encodes CASSVGDQGYYGYTF.

The chain combines TRBV6-1 with TRBJ1-2; TRBD1 matches 8 bases. The CDR3 contains 12 residues. Unmatched junction bases numbered 11, after V lost 7 bases and J lost 13 bases. CDR1 and CDR2 (germline): MNHNS, SASEGT. CDR3 DNA: TGTGCCAGCACCACACCGGACAGGGTCTTCACCTTC. Protein product: CASTTPDRVFTF.

The chain is built from TRBV10-3 and TRBJ2-5, with D possibly being TRBD2 (6 bases). The length of the CDR3 is 11 residues. Germline CDR1 is ENHRY and CDR2 is SYGVKD. V lost 5 bases to trimming and J lost 11 bases, with 12 bases between them. The CDR3 loop reads CAISIAEIQYF. CDR3 DNA sequence: TGTGCCATCAGTATAGCGGAAATTCAGTACTTC.

V is TRBV7-9 and J is TRBJ1-4; D might be TRBD1 (5 bases). Germline V CDR1 and CDR2: SEHNR, FQNEAQ (reference sequence). Between the trimmed V and J ends, which lost 5 bases and 7 bases, there was a span of 11 bases. The CDR3 is 13 amino acids. Here the CDR3 DNA reads TGTGCCAGCAGCCGGGGGGGGAGTGAAAAACTGTTTTTT. The encoded protein is CASSRGGSEKLFF.

V gene TRBV5-4 combines with J gene TRBJ2-1, with D maybe TRBD2 (6 bases). Germline-derived CDR1 and CDR2 are SGHNT and YYREEE (reference sequence). V was cut by 4 bases and J by 4 bases, with 12 bases left in between. CDR3 length: 14 amino acids. Written as DNA, the CDR3 is TGTGCCAGCAGCAGCCCGGGAGCTTACAATGAGCAGTTCTTC. This sequence encodes CASSSPGAYNEQFF.

The V call is TRBV5-4, the J call TRBJ2-7, with D unclear. Between the trimmed V and J ends, which lost 7 bases and 1 base, there was a span of 15 bases. CDR3 length: 14 residues. The V gene's germline CDR1 is SGHNT and CDR2 YYREEE (reference sequence). The CDR3 sequence is CASRNWSSSYEQYF. The DNA for the CDR3 is TGTGCCAGCCGCAATTGGAGCTCATCCTACGAGCAGTACTTC.

V usage is TRBV27 and J usage is TRBJ1-2, with 8 bases that match TRBD1. This CDR3 is 15 amino acids long. V lost 4 bases to trimming and J lost 4 bases; unmatched junction nucleotides: 8. Germline CDR1 reads MNHEY; CDR2 reads SMNVEV (reference sequence). The DNA for the CDR3 is TGTGCCAGCAGTTCAACGACAGGGGATATCTATGGCTACACCTTC. As protein: CASSSTTGDIYGYTF.

This clone turned up a few times. This sequence joins TRBV6-5 and TRBJ2-7; 7 bases line up with TRBD1. CDR1 and CDR2 (germline): MNHEY, SVGAGI. V was clipped by 4 bases and J by 3 bases; unmatched bases: 12. The CDR3 has 16 amino acids. The DNA for the CDR3 is TGTGCCAGCAGTTCCACAAGGACAGGTTTTAGCTACGAGCAGTACTTC. Its protein is CASSSTRTGFSYEQYF.

The chain links TRBV27 to TRBJ1-2; 10 bases are shared with TRBD1. V lost 4 bases and J lost 7; bases outside the gene matches: 15. Germline values: CDR1 MNHEY, CDR2 SMNVEV (reference sequence). The CDR3 is 17 residues long. Here the CDR3 reads CASSYGFGQGGGGGYTF. Written as DNA, the CDR3 is TGTGCCAGCAGTTATGGCTTCGGACAGGGGGGAGGGGGTGGCTACACCTTC.

A note on this clone: Other nucleotide sequences in the sample specify the same CDR3. CDR3 region: CASSLGQGNTEAFF. DNA of the CDR3: TGTGCCAGCAGCCTAGGACAGGGGAACACTGAAGCTTTCTTT. V gene TRBV7-9 combines with J gene TRBJ1-1; TRBD1 matches 8 bases. V shed 5 bases, J shed 1 base, and the junction held 3 bases outside the gene matches. There are 14 residues in the CDR3. CDR1 SEHNR and CDR2 FQNEAQ come from the germline V gene (reference sequence).

This sequence joins TRBV4-1 and TRBJ2-2, with D maybe TRBD1 (5 bases). The germline V gene has CDR1 MGHRA and CDR2 YSYEKL. Trimming shortened V by 0 bases and J by 7 bases, and 12 bases separated the two germline ends. The CDR3 is made up of 15 amino acids. The CDR3 bases are TGCGCCAGCAGCCAAGATCCAGGGTACGTCGGGGAGCTGTTTTTT. Amino acid sequence: CASSQDPGYVGELFF.

This chain uses TRBV7-2 with TRBJ2-7, with D possibly being TRBD2 (6 bases). The CDR3 consists of 14 residues. Trimming left V 5 bases short and J 4 bases short, with 15 bases between. Looked up from germline, CDR1 is SGHTA and CDR2 is FQGNSA. The CDR3: CASSRTTSGYEQYF. The CDR3 bases are TGTGCCAGCAGCCGAACGACTAGTGGTTACGAGCAGTACTTC.

The rearrangement joins TRBV7-2 to TRBJ2-7, with 8 bases matching TRBD1. Per germline, CDR1 SGHTA and CDR2 FQGNSA. Unmatched junction bases numbered 10, after V lost 5 bases and J lost 4 bases. This CDR3 contains 15 residues. The CDR3, as DNA: TGTGCCAGCAGCCCCTCCTACAGGGGGAGTTACGAGCAGTACTTC. This sequence encodes CASSPSYRGSYEQYF.

The V gene is TRBV4-2, the J gene TRBJ2-2; 12 bases match TRBD2. J lost 1 base, V lost 3 bases, and 3 bases had no gene match. The CDR3 contains 17 residues. Germline CDR1 reads LGHNA; CDR2 reads YNFKEQ. The CDR3 DNA reads as TGTGCCAGCAGCCAGATACTAGCGGGGGGGAACACCGGGGAGCTGTTTTTT. As protein: CASSQILAGGNTGELFF.

The rearrangement joins TRBV5-4 to TRBJ2-7, with 10 positions matching TRBD1. The CDR3 has 14 amino acids. The V and J ends lost 3 bases and 2 bases, in that order; junction bases with no gene match: 2. Germline V lookup: CDR1 SGHNT, CDR2 YYREEE (reference sequence). This CDR3 reads CASSSGTGAYEQYF. CDR3 in DNA: TGTGCCAGCAGCTCCGGGACAGGGGCCTACGAGCAGTACTTC.

V is TRBV5-1 and J is TRBJ2-4; TRBD2 aligns across 13 bases. There are 19 residues in the CDR3. The J segment lost 2 bases and the V segment lost 3 bases, leaving 11 bases of the junction unmatched. From germline, CDR1 is SGHRS and CDR2 YFSETQ. The chain's CDR3 is CASSSYTSGRAESKNIQYF. CDR3 in DNA: TGCGCCAGCAGCTCATACACTAGCGGGAGGGCTGAGTCCAAAAACATTCAGTACTTC.

The V gene is TRBV2, the J gene TRBJ1-2; D remains unclear. The V end was cut by 6 bases, the J end by 2 bases, with 16 bases between. Germline V gives CDR1 SNHLY, CDR2 FYNNEI. The CDR3 totals 15 residues. The DNA of the CDR3 is TGTGCCAGCAGCACGAGTCTTGCACAGAACTATGGCTACACCTTC. Encoded protein: CASSTSLAQNYGYTF.

This clone is a singleton in its sample. The chain uses TRBV4-2 and TRBJ2-7; D perhaps matches TRBD2 (6 bases). Germline V gives CDR1 LGHNA, CDR2 YNFKEQ. This CDR3 has 16 residues. The ends were cut back, 0 bases at V and 2 bases at J, with 14 bases in the middle. CDR3 residues: CASSQEVGGVTYEQYF. The CDR3 nucleotides are TGTGCCAGCAGCCAAGAAGTGGGGGGAGTCACCTACGAGCAGTACTTC.